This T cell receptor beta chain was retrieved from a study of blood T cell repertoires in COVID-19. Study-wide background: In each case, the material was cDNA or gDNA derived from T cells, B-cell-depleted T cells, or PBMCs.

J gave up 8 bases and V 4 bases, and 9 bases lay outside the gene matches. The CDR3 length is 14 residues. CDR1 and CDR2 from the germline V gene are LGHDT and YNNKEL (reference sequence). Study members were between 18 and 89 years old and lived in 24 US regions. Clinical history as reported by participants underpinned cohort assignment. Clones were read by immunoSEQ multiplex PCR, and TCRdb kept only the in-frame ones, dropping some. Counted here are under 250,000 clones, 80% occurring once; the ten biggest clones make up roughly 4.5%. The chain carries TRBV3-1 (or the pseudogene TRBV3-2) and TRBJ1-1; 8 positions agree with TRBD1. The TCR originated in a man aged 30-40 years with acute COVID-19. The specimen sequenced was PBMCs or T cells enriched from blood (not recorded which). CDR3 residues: CASSLSGTGKEAFF. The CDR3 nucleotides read TGTGCCAGCAGCCTCTCCGGGACAGGAAAAGAAGCTTTCTTT.